This T cell receptor (beta chain) was found in a study of blood T cell repertoires in COVID-19. Study as a whole: Both acute and convalescent COVID-19 samples were obtained from the United States, Italy and Spain.

Per the authors' pipeline: It was from reference gene primer amplification that nucleated cell counts were estimated. Sequencing was performed with immunoSEQ multiplex PCR; in TCRdb, only in-frame clones are kept and a portion is missing. The DNA was the basis for D and trimming; V, J and clone size are from that table. The sample includes more than 70,000 clones, roughly 85% of them seen just once. Germline V gene sequence: CDR1 DFQATT, CDR2 SNEGSKA (reference sequence). The CDR3 length is 12 residues. V gave up 3 bases and J gave up 3 bases, with 6 bases separating them. This sequence originates from an older woman with acute or convalescent COVID-19. The chain couples TRBV20-1 to TRBJ2-1; no firm D call. The sample consisted of peripheral blood. The CDR3: CSASSGYNEQFF. The CDR3 region has the DNA TGCAGTGCTAGTTCAGGCTACAATGAGCAGTTCTTC.